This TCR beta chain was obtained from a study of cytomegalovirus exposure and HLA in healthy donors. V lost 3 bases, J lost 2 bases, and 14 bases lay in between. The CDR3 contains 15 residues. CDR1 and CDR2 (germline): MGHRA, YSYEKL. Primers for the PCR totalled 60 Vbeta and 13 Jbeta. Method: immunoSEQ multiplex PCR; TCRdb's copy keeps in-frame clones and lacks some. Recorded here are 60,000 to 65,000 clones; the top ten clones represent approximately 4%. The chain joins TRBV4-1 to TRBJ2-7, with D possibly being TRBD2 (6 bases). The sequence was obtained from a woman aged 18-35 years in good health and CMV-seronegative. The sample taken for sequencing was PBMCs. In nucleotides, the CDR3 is TGCGCCAGCAGCCATTTATGGCGGGGTGCCTACGAGCAGTACTTC. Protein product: CASSHLWRGAYEQYF.